What follows are 13 T cell receptor beta chains derived from one specimen sequenced in a study of blood T cell repertoires in COVID-19. The repertoire was sequenced with immunoSEQ multiplex PCR; TCRdb's copy has only in-frame clones and lacks some. The top ten clones hold approximately 1.5% of a sample with approximately 300,000 clones, about 84% of them seen once. Sequenced input: peripheral blood. Receptors originate from a woman aged 45-60 years with acute or convalescent COVID-19.

The V gene is TRBV4-1, the J gene TRBJ2-1; TRBD2 aligns across 9 bases. Germline CDR1 is MGHRA and CDR2 is YSYEKL. CDR3 length equals 16 residues. The trim removed 3 bases at V and 4 bases at J, leaving 7 bases unmatched. In nucleotides, the CDR3 is TGCGCCAGCAGCCAGGCTATAGCGGGAGCTTACAATGAGCAGTTCTTC. This gives the protein CASSQAIAGAYNEQFF.

The chain has TRBV19 and TRBJ2-7, with TRBD1 matching over 9 bases. This CDR3 spans 14 amino acids. J gave up 2 bases and V 9 bases, and 8 bases lay outside the gene matches. Germline-derived CDR1 and CDR2 are LNHDA and SQIVND (reference sequence). This CDR3 reads CASQGQGNPYEQYF. CDR3 sequence (DNA): TGTGCCAGCCAGGGACAGGGTAACCCCTACGAGCAGTACTTC.

This clone was observed a few times. This chain uses TRBV13 with TRBJ1-1; 8 positions agree with TRBD1. The CDR3 consists of 17 residues. Germline CDR1 and CDR2: PRHDT and FYEKMQ (reference sequence). V shed 4 bases and J 0 bases; nucleotides not matched to a gene: 10. This chain's CDR3 is CASSSRTGQGVNTEAFF. CDR3 nucleotide sequence: TGTGCCAGCAGCTCCCGGACCGGACAGGGCGTGAACACTGAAGCTTTCTTT.

This clone was seen a single time. V gene TRBV2 combines with J gene TRBJ2-7, with 7 bases aligning to TRBD1. The CDR3 is 12 residues long. The V gene end was trimmed by 8 bases and the J gene end by 6 bases; junction bases not matched to a gene: 7. CDR1 and CDR2 from the germline V gene are SNHLY and FYNNEI. CDR3 in amino acids: CASRQGAGEQYF. As DNA, the CDR3 is TGTGCCAGCCGACAGGGAGCTGGCGAGCAGTACTTC. Based on the CDR3 plus reference TRBV2 and TRBJ2-7, the full variable domain is EPEVTQTPSHQVTQMGQEVILRCVPISNHLYFYWYRQILGQKVEFLVSFYNNEISEKSEIFDDQFSVERPDGSNFTLKIRSTKLEDSAMYFCASRQGAGEQYFGPGTRLTVT.

V usage is TRBV28 and J usage is TRBJ2-7, with TRBD2 as a possible D gene (7 bases). Per the germline V gene, CDR1 is MDHEN and CDR2 is SYDVKM. The length of the CDR3 is 13 residues. V gave up 4 bases and J gave up 11 bases, with 18 bases separating them. The CDR3 DNA reads TGTGCCAGCAGTTCCGCCGAGGGGGGGGGAGAGTACTTC. Amino acids: CASSSAEGGGEYF.

V gene TRBV4-2 combines with J gene TRBJ1-1; D uncertain. V lost 1 base to trimming and J lost 0 bases, with 12 bases between them. Germline lookup yields CDR1 LGHNA and CDR2 YNFKEQ. The CDR3 totals 16 residues. The CDR3 protein is CASSQAVWGVNTEAFF. Written as DNA, the CDR3 is TGTGCCAGCAGCCAAGCGGTATGGGGAGTGAACACTGAAGCTTTCTTT.

J is TRBJ2-3 and V is TRBV10-3; unclear D gene. Trimming removed 3 bases at V and 4 bases at J, with 5 bases between. The CDR3 consists of 12 residues. Germline CDR1 reads ENHRY; CDR2 reads SYGVKD. The CDR3 region has the DNA TGTGCCATCAGTGATGCGGCAGATACGCAGTATTTT. Residues: CAISDAADTQYF.

The J gene is TRBJ1-4, the V gene TRBV7-9; the D is unclear. Germline CDR1 and CDR2: SEHNR and FQNEAQ (reference sequence). The CDR3 runs 15 residues. With 1 base removed from V and 3 bases from J, the gap between germline ends came to 9 bases. The CDR3 reads CASSLGVQPNEKLFF. The CDR3, as DNA: TGTGCCAGCAGCTTAGGTGTACAGCCTAATGAAAAACTGTTTTTT.

This clone was detected once. V and J are TRBV28 and TRBJ1-4, with 11 bases identical to TRBD1. The V segment lost 1 base and the J segment 8 bases; nucleotides outside the gene matches: 3. The CDR3 covers 15 residues. Germline-derived CDR1 and CDR2 are MDHEN and SYDVKM. The CDR3 DNA reads TGTGCCAGCAGTTTATTAGGGACAGGGGGGGAAAAACTGTTTTTT. This gives the protein CASSLLGTGGEKLFF.

V and J are TRBV18 and TRBJ1-2; 9 nucleotides match TRBD1. This CDR3 has 15 amino acids. V lost 5 bases, J lost 4 bases, and 8 bases stayed unmatched. CDR1 KGHSH and CDR2 LQKENI come from the germline V gene. CDR3 DNA sequence: TGTGCCAGCTCATATTCCGGGACAGGGTCCTATGGCTACACCTTC. Translating gives CASSYSGTGSYGYTF.

This clone showed up just a few times. The chain employs TRBV7-3 and TRBJ2-2, with 8 bases aligning to TRBD1. The CDR3 runs to 16 residues. With V trimmed by 5 bases and J by 7 bases, 12 bases remained unmatched. The germline V gene has CDR1 SGHTA and CDR2 FQGTGA. CDR3 sequence reads: CASSPGGAGGLGELFF. Here the CDR3 DNA reads TGTGCCAGCAGCCCCGGAGGGGCAGGGGGCCTCGGGGAGCTGTTTTTT.

Here the CDR3 reads CASSVVGDLLGANVLTF. Written as DNA, the CDR3 is TGTGCCAGCAGCGTAGTCGGGGATCTATTGGGGGCCAACGTCCTGACTTTC. The chain couples TRBV9 to TRBJ2-6, with D perhaps matching TRBD2 (5 bases). The CDR3 is 17 residues long. Germline V gene data show CDR1 as SGDLS and CDR2 as YYNGEE. The V gene lost 0 bases and the J gene lost 4 bases, with 14 bases spanning the gap.

This CDR3 reads CASSYDPGLPDYEQYF. As DNA, the CDR3 is TGTGCCAGCAGTTACGATCCTGGACTACCGGACTACGAGCAGTACTTC. The J gene is TRBJ2-7, the V gene TRBV6-5; D possibly corresponds to TRBD2 (6 bases). V dropped 2 bases and J dropped 3 bases, with 17 bases sitting between them. This CDR3 has 16 amino acids. The germline V gene has CDR1 MNHEY and CDR2 SVGAGI.